This TCR beta chain was identified in a study of blood T cell repertoires in COVID-19. Whole-study context: The United States, Italy and Spain supplied acute and convalescent COVID-19 samples. T cells, B-cell-depleted T cells, or PBMCs provided the cDNA or gDNA that served as material.

With V trimmed by 3 bases and J by 7 bases, 12 bases remained unmatched. This CDR3 has 16 amino acids. Germline loops: CDR1 LGHNT, CDR2 FRNRAP. TCRdb's table, derived via immunoSEQ multiplex PCR, lists solely in-frame clones and lacks some. The sample yields about 180,000 clones, more than 75% seen once. The source is a human donor with acute COVID-19. The donor label of this sample is uncertain. Sequencing used PBMCs or T cells enriched from blood (not recorded which). This chain joins TRBV12-5 and TRBJ1-5; 7 bases align to TRBD1. The CDR3 loop is CASGFSPIGQAQPQHF. The CDR3 region has the DNA TGTGCTAGTGGTTTCTCGCCGATCGGACAGGCACAGCCCCAGCATTTT.